Here is one TCR beta chain with its context. The antigen remains undetermined. The data belong to a study of CD8+ T cells in alopecia areata. Background on the study: Treated patients swallowed 5 to 10 mg of oral tofacitinib twice daily.

Sequencing relied on a cDNA template that was reverse transcribed from extracted RNA. The data were produced by immunoSEQ multiplex PCR, yet TCRdb's version contains in-frame clones alone and is incomplete. The sample lists around 100,000 clones; around 44% were seen once. CDR3 length equals 11 residues. The germline V gene encodes CDR1 SQVTM and CDR2 ANQGSEA. The V and J ends lost 7 bases and 7 bases respectively, with 10 bases between them. The sample's treatment: oral pan-JAK inhibitor, 5-10 mg twice daily. Overall study findings and caveats: Scalp repertoires also include resident alphabeta T cells from normal skin. Higher clonality was seen in lesional scalp than in normal scalp, especially in alopecia totalis/universalis.

The sequence was collected from a human donor with alopecia areata. Sample: CD8+ T cells sorted from blood, taken at week 24, from a patient treated with tofacitinib. The V call is TRBV29-1, the J call TRBJ2-2, with a weak D call TRBD1 (6 bases). CDR3 in amino acids: CSALDSGELFF. The CDR3 DNA sequence: TGCAGCGCCCTGGACAGCGGGGAGCTGTTTTTT.